This T cell receptor (beta chain) stems from a study of blood T cell repertoires in COVID-19 (TCRdb year 2020). Looking at the study overall: The collaborator samples originated in the United States, Italy and Spain and spanned the acute and convalescent phases of COVID-19. The material from the prospective study consisted of cDNA or gDNA derived from T cells, B-cell-depleted T cells, or PBMCs. Deeply sampled blood TCRbeta repertoires from subjects exposed to, actively infected with, or recovered from COVID-19 were included in the dataset. The repertoires were released in a freely available public database intended as a resource for research on the immune response to SARS-CoV-2. Samples were obtained from the ongoing ImmuneRACE study (first 160 participants) and from about 1,300 subjects provided by 6 global collaborators. Nearly every sample came with metadata listing a de-identified subject ID, COVID-19 status, age in years and sex. HLA class I and class II types, where available, came from metadata supplied by the sample provider rather than from assay-based typing.

Of note for this clone: What antigen it recognizes has not been identified. Base qualities are missing; no much larger clone stands one base away.

Broad study findings and their caveats: The quantity of clinical and demographic metadata differed by source and by participant and was supplied without curation.

TCRbeta CDR3 regions were amplified from genomic DNA by means of the immunoSEQ Assay, a bias-controlled multiplex PCR. The authors' analysis ran thus. The number of nucleated cells in each sample was estimated from the amplification of reference gene primers within the assay. Sequence reads were collapsed and filtered to measure the absolute abundance of every unique TCRbeta CDR3 rearrangement. For each sample, productive Simpson clonality was calculated as the square root of Simpson's diversity index across productive rearrangements. Sourced from immuneACCESS, this table was stored by TCRdb with only in-frame sequences that have V and J called. A share of the clones is absent; for the studies checked, an unresolved V gene accounts for under half, and the remainder has no known explanation. Clone size and the V and J calls come from that table; the DNA yielded D and trimming. Across this sample there are over 100,000 clones, with about 85% seen only once. The ten biggest clones cover approximately 10% of the sample.

Each collaborating institution followed its own protocols to collect whole blood in K2EDTA tubes. Collaborator samples were shipped for TCRbeta analysis as frozen whole blood, isolated PBMCs, or DNA extracted from either sample type. Sequences were obtained from peripheral blood. This receptor was obtained from a man aged 80 or over with acute or convalescent COVID-19.

This receptor has the CDR3 CASSWGPGQSNTGELFF. Read as DNA, the sequence is TGCGCCAGCAGCTGGGGACCGGGACAGTCAAACACCGGGGAGCTGTTTTTT. The chain is encoded by TRBV5-1 joined to TRBJ2-2; 7 bases in the junction line up with TRBD1. The CDR3 runs 17 amino acids, cysteine and phenylalanine included. Just CDR3 DNA is preserved here, 51 bases in frame from base 1. From V the trimming removes 3 bases and from J it removes 2 bases, while the gene matches leave 10 bases of the junction unaccounted for. The germline V gene specifies SGHRS as CDR1 and YFSETQ as CDR2.